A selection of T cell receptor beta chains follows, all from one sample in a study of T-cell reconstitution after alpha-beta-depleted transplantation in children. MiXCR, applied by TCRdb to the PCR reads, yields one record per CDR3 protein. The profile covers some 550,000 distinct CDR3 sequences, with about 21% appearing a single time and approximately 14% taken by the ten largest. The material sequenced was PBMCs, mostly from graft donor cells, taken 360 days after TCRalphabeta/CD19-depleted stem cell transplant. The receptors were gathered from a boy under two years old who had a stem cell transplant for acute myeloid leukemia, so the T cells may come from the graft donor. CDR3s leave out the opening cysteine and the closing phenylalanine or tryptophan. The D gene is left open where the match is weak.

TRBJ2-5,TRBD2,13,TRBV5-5,ASSLGTSGGETQY
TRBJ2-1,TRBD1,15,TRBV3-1,ASSQVGQEPFYNEQF
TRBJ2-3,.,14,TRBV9,ASSVGARHSTDTQY
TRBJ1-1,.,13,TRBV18,ASSRTERTNTEAF
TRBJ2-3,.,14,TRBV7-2,ASSLVPGGPSDTQY
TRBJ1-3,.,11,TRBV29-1,SVGELSGNTIY
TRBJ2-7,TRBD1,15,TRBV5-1,ASSLEPSGTGYDEQY
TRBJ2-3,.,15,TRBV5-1,ASSLSARGSRGDTQY
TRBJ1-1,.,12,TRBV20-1,SARDPTTDTEAF
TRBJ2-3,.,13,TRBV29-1,SGGTHSTSTDTQY
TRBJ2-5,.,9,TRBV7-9,ASTSGVTQY
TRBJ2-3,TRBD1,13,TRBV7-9,ASITGTGVTDTQY
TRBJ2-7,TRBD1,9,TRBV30,AWGRTGSLR
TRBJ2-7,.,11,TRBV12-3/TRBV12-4,ASSRYTASEQY
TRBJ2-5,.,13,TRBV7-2,ASSLVYQNQETQY
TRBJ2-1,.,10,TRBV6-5,ASSYRRSREV
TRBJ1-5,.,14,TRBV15,ATTLDPGSTNQPQH
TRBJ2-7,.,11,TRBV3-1,ASSQDKDYEQY
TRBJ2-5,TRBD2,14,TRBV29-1,SVPYGLGGYQETQY
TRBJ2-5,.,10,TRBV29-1,SKGTAQETQY
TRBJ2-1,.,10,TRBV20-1,SATPEHNEQF
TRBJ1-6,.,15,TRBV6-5,ASSYSARQVGNSPLH
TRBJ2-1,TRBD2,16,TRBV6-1,ASSPGLAGGTTYNEQF
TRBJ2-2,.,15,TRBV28,ASSLLAPWDGTGELF
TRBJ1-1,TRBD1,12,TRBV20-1,SGGQGRLNTEAF
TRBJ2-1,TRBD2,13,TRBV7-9,ASSPLAGGQDEQF
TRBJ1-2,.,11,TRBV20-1,SARDRGLYGYT
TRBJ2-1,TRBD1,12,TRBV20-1,SARGYRGDNEQF
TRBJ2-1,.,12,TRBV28,ASSLSISSHEQF
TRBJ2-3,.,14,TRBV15,ATKHGVTGVTDTQY
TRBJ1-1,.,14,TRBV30,ACRPGGAQMNTEAF
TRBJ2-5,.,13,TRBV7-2,ASSLRGPPEETQY
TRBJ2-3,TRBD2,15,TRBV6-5,ASSYRREDSAVDTQY
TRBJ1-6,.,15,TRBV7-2,ASSLSGWTGDNSPLH
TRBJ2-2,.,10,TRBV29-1,SVGQGTGELF
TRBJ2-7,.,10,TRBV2,ASTGDSYEQY
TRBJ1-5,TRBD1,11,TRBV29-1,SVGDSLNQPQH
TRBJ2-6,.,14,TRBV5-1,ASSLLGNSGANVLT
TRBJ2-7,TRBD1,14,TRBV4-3,ASSLWAGGNSYEQY
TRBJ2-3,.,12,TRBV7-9,ASSIIPGLDTQY
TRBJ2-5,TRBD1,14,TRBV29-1,SVDSMGQGGGETQY
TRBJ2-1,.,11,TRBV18,ASSLGPVNEQF
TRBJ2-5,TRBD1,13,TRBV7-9,ASRPDRGDQETQY
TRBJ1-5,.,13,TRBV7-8,ASSLVPGRRQPQH
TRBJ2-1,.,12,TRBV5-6,ASSPRGPNNEQF
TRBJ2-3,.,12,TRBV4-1,ASSQENEAGTQY
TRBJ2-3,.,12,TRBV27,ASSPIYSTDTQY